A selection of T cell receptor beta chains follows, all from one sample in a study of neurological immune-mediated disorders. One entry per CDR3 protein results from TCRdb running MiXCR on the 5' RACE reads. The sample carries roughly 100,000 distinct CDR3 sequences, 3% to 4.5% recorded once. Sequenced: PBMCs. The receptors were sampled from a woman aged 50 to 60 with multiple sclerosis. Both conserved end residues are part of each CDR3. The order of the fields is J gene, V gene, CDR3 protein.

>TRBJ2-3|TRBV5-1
CASSLVFGALDTDTQYF
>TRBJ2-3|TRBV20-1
CSATTSGNTDTQYF
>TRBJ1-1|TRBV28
CASRHPGLRMEAFF
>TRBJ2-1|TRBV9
CASSPDRRGSYNEQFF
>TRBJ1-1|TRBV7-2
CASSLAPGKAEAFF
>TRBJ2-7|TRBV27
CASRGGLHSLLYEQYF
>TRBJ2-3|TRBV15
CATSSCGTSGGYTQYF
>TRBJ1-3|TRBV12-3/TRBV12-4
CASSQRNTIYF
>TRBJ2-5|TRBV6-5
CASSYFSTEETQYF
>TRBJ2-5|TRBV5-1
CASSWGLAGGQETQYF
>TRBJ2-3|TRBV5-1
CASSTWTTSTDTQYF
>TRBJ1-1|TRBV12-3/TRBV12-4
CASSFSFSWGTEAFF
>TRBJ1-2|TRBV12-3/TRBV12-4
CASSSSLWGYYGYTF
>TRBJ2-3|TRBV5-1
CDSSTRGDTQYF
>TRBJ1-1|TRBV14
CASSQNTEAFF
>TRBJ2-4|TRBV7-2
CASSLVGRKNIQYF
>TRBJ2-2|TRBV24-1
CATSDNLTGELFF
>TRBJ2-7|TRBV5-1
CASSLAPGNSYEQYF
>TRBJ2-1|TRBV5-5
CASSLDGIGLNEQFF
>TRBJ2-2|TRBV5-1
CASSLNRGPTGELFF
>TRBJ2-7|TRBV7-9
CASSPTGQPYEQYF
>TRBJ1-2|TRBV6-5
CASSQGAVSYGYTF
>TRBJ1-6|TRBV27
CASRRTGDIPLHF
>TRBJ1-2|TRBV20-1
CSARAYVQRGYTF
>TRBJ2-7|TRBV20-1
CSALSGEVYEQYF
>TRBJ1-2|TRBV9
CASSPTGTYGYTF
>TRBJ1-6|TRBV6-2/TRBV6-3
CASSQGQNYNSPLNF
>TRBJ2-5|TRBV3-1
CASSQASETQYF
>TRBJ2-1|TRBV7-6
CASSLGVAEAYNEQFF
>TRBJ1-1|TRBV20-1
CSARVVGQVNTEAFF
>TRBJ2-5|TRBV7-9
CASSLVGRTQETQYF
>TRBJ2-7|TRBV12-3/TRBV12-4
CASSFEGLRQRPYEQYF
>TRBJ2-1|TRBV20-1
CSARDWRGRGDEQFF
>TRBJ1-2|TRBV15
CATSSEPGAHGYTF
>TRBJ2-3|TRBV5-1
CASSLWLAGGRGDTQYF
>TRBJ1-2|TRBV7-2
CASSSSQFYGYTF
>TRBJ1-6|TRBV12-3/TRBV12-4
CASSSGPGRASPLHF
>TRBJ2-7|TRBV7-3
CASSLNGGAGEQYF
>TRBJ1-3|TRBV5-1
CASRRNRAISGNTIYF
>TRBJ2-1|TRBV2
CASSELGQGALPEQFF
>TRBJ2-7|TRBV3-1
CASSQGQGGFYEQYF
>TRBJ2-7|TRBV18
CASSRTGVGAYEQYF
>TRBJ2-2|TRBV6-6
CASSKGQGVPGTGELFF
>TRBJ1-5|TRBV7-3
CASSLTGDPNQPQHF
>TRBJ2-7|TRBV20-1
CSARDPQGAYEQYF
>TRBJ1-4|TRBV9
CASSVSITNEKLFF
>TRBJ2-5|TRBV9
CASGGGPKETQYF
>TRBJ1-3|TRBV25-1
CASSVFGNTIYF
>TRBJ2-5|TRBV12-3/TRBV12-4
CASSFVKKETQYF
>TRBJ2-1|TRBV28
CASPNRGGAYNEQFF
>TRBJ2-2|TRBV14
CASSIQDTGELFF
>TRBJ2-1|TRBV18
CASSPPGRAGRNEQFF